The clone carrying this TCR beta chain turned up a few times. Antigen unknown. The data are from a study of blood T cells in healthy people across ages. The CDR3 totals 14 residues. Germline lookup yields CDR1 MNHEY and CDR2 SVGAGI. V was trimmed by 5 bases and J by 5 bases, leaving 10 bases between them. Alongside a J-beta primer mix, a sample-barcoded 5' primer served in a second PCR lasting 7 to 11 cycles. TCRdb redid the calling of the 5' RACE reads with MiXCR, one entry per CDR3 protein. The sample has some 1.5 million distinct CDR3 sequences; 40% to 45% are singletons. Findings of the study overall: Naive CD4+ cell counts and diversity both ran higher in long-lived than in aged donors.

The chain has TRBV6-5 and TRBJ1-6; D possibly corresponds to TRBD1 (5 bases). The specimen was blood. The sequence came from a woman aged 18 to 35 in good health. The CDR3 nucleotides are TGTGCCAGCAGTGCGTCAGGGAATAATTCACCCCTCCACTTT. Its translation is CASSASGNNSPLHF.